What follows describes a single T cell receptor (beta chain). Its antigen is unidentified. The sample belongs to a study of T cell responses to AZD1222 COVID-19 vaccine. Study results and caveats: At study baseline, merely roughly 6 AZD1222 recipients were seropositive. The donor cohort was predominantly white British with a female majority, and clonal diversity may have been underestimated. Mapped onto spike, vaccine-associated CD4 TCRs spanned it and were dominant at 160-218 and 743-854. Increases in Spike-specific TCR breadth and depth were seen after two AZD1222 doses.

CDR3 length: 16 amino acids. Trimming removed 4 bases from V and 1 base from J; junction bases left unmatched: 4. Germline CDR1 is LGHDT and CDR2 is YNNKEL (reference sequence). Produced via immunoSEQ multiplex PCR; TCRdb's table is partial and in-frame only. In the table there are about 120,000 clones, roughly 90% of which are singletons. V gene TRBV3-1 (or the pseudogene TRBV3-2) combines with J gene TRBJ2-5; TRBD2 agrees at 12 bases. This specimen consisted of peripheral blood, obtained 28 days after the second dose of the MenACWY control vaccine. The receptor was derived from an adult who received the MenACWY meningococcal vaccine as a control. The CDR3 DNA is TGTGCCAGCAGCCTATCACTAGCGGGGGGCCAAGAGACCCAGTACTTC. Translated: CASSLSLAGGQETQYF.